This T cell receptor (beta chain) was observed in a study of T cells after yellow fever vaccination. MiXCR was run by TCRdb on the 5' RACE reads, yielding one entry per CDR3 protein. The profile shows about 96,000 distinct CDR3 sequences, roughly 9% of them singletons. V gave up 4 bases and J gave up 4 bases, with 14 bases separating them. The CDR3 has 14 amino acids. Germline-derived CDR1 and CDR2 are SGHTA and FQGNSA. This clonotype was picked up a small number of times. The sequencing used CD8+ T cells not binding an NS4B(214-222) dextramer, sorted from PBMCs, collected around 16 days after the first yellow fever vaccination. This rearrangement joins TRBV7-2 to TRBJ2-7, with D perhaps given as TRBD1 or TRBD2 (5 bases each). The sequence was obtained from a man younger than 35 who received the YFV17D yellow fever vaccine. Here the CDR3 DNA reads TGTGCCAGCAGCTGGGCTTTCGGGGCTTACGAGCAGTACTTC. Protein: CASSWAFGAYEQYF.